The 3 T cell receptor beta chains presented below share a single source sample, sequenced in a study of somatic mutations in cytotoxic T cells in rheumatoid arthritis. Generated by immunoSEQ multiplex PCR, the TCRdb table keeps only in-frame clones and is missing some. The sample records about 12,000 clones, roughly three quarters being singletons. Source material: CD8+ T cells sorted from blood. The receptors originated from a man in his fifties or sixties in good health.

The V and J genes are TRBV5-1 and TRBJ1-1, with a possible D match to TRBD1 (6 bases). This CDR3 spans 15 amino acids. The V end was cut by 1 base, the J end by 5 bases, with 15 bases between. Germline values: CDR1 SGHRS, CDR2 YFSETQ. The CDR3 DNA reads TGCGCCAGCAGCTTGTCTATGGGGGCTAGGACTGAAGCTTTCTTT. This encodes CASSLSMGARTEAFF.

The chain joins TRBV21-1 to TRBJ2-4; the D call in the table, TRBD1, was not verified against the DNA. TRBV21-1 is termed a pseudogene. The CDR3 totals 15 residues. As DNA, the CDR3 is TGTGCCAGCAGCCTTGGGGGCCTAGCCAAAAACATTCAGTACTTC. Protein: CASSLGGLAKNIQYF.

This clone occurred a few times. The V gene is TRBV5-6, the J gene TRBJ2-7; 8 bases map to TRBD1. Germline-derived CDR1 and CDR2 are SGHDT and YYEEEE. This CDR3 has 16 residues. The V segment lost 0 bases and the J segment 4 bases; nucleotides outside the gene matches: 9. The DNA for the CDR3 is TGTGCCAGCAGCTTGGTTTTGCGACAGGGGTTGTACGAGCAGTACGTC. It specifies CASSLVLRQGLYEQYV.